This T cell receptor (beta chain) was profiled in a study of T cell changes during pregnancy in multiple sclerosis. Clones were read by immunoSEQ multiplex PCR, and TCRdb kept only the in-frame ones, dropping some. Among tens of thousands of clones listed, 94% were seen once. The germline V gene encodes CDR1 SGHTS and CDR2 YDEGEE. After removal of 0 bases from V and 5 bases from J, the junction contained 4 bases not matched to a gene. The CDR3 spans 15 residues. This TCR was sampled from a female donor with multiple sclerosis, enrolled in a pregnancy study. This chain links TRBV5-8 with TRBJ1-5; 8 nucleotides agree with TRBD1. The source material was CD4+ T cells from peripheral blood mononuclear cells, sampled in the first trimester of pregnancy. CDR3 coding DNA: TGTGCCAGCAGCTTGGTCTGGGGACAGGATCAGCCCCAGCATTTT. Translation: CASSLVWGQDQPQHF. Supplemented by reference TRBV5-8 and TRBJ1-5, the full variable domain reads EAGVTQSPTHLIKTRGQQATLRCSPISGHTSVYWYQQALGLGLQFLLWYDEGEERNRGNFPPRFSGRQFPNYSSELNVNALELEDSALYLCASSLVWGQDQPQHFGDGTRLSIL.